These 8 T cell receptor beta chains share one sample of origin, sequenced in a study of blood T cells in healthy people across ages. A J-beta primer mix and a sample-barcoded 5' primer were used in a second PCR of about 7 to 12 cycles. From the 5' RACE reads, TCRdb called clonotypes with MiXCR, one entry per CDR3 protein. The sample has hundreds of thousands of distinct CDR3 sequences, 40% to 45% seen once. What was sequenced was blood. The receptors here all came from an elderly man in good health.

The rearrangement joins TRBV20-1 to TRBJ1-4; 7 bases match TRBD1. This CDR3 region has 14 residues. The germline V gene encodes CDR1 DFQATT and CDR2 SNEGSKA (reference sequence). V was clipped by 4 bases and J by 5 bases; unmatched bases: 7. CDR3 in amino acids: CSATNGQENEKLFF. CDR3 coding DNA: TGCAGTGCTACCAATGGACAGGAAAATGAAAAACTGTTTTTT.

The gene calls are TRBV14 and TRBJ1-4, with D uncertain. With 2 bases removed from V and 8 bases from J, the gap between germline ends came to 15 bases. The CDR3 spans 15 residues. Germline-derived CDR1 and CDR2 are SGHDN and FVKESK. CDR3 sequence reads: CASSQTGPPGEKLFF. The CDR3 coding sequence is TGTGCCAGCAGCCAAACCGGCCCACCAGGCGAAAAACTGTTTTTT.

V and J are TRBV2 and TRBJ2-6; D is perhaps TRBD2 (5 bases). Trimming pared 2 bases from V and 2 bases from J, leaving 7 bases between. The CDR3 runs to 15 residues. The germline CDR1 and CDR2 sequences are SNHLY and FYNNEI. The CDR3 loop is CASSEIGAGANVLTF. The CDR3 DNA reads as TGTGCCAGCAGTGAAATCGGGGCTGGGGCCAACGTCCTGACTTTC.

The rearrangement joins TRBV20-1 to TRBJ2-5; D might be TRBD1 (6 bases). Germline V gene sequence: CDR1 DFQATT, CDR2 SNEGSKA (reference sequence). This CDR3 region has 13 residues. V lost 7 bases to trimming and J lost 5 bases, with 17 bases between them. CDR3 residues: CSVGKQGLETQYF. The CDR3 DNA reads TGCAGTGTGGGAAAACAGGGATTGGAGACCCAGTACTTC.

This clonotype occurred many times. The chain joins TRBV29-1 to TRBJ2-3, with 11 nucleotides matching TRBD2. The CDR3 contains 13 residues. V shed 4 bases and J 7 bases; nucleotides not matched to a gene: 4. Germline V gives CDR1 SQVTM, CDR2 ANQGSEA. This chain's CDR3 is CSVVSGGVNTQYF. In DNA form, the CDR3 reads TGCAGCGTTGTTAGCGGGGGGGTGAATACGCAGTATTTT.

This clonotype was observed at least ten times. The chain combines TRBV29-1 with TRBJ2-1; 11 nucleotides align to TRBD2. Germline CDR1 reads SQVTM; CDR2 reads ANQGSEA. This CDR3 region has 15 residues. The trim removed 6 bases at V and 6 bases at J, leaving 10 bases unmatched. CDR3 bases: TGCAGCGTAGACAAGACTAGCGGGGTCGGCAATGAGCAGTTCTTC. This encodes CSVDKTSGVGNEQFF.

On this clonotype itself: With a much larger clone just one base away, this may be a read error. CDR3: CASSYSGRAGDEQFF. CDR3 sequence (DNA): TGCGCCAGCAGCTACAGCGGGAGGGCAGGCGATGAGCAGTTCTTC. The V call is TRBV4-3, the J call TRBJ2-1; 10 nucleotides match TRBD2. CDR3 size: 15 residues. The V gene's germline CDR1 is LGHNA and CDR2 YSLEER. J lost 8 bases, V lost 5 bases, and 9 bases had no gene match.

This clonotype was seen at least ten times. The chain couples TRBV7-2 to TRBJ2-3, with TRBD2 matching 8 bases. Losses at the gene ends were 5 bases for V and 8 bases for J; bases not matched to a gene: 9. This CDR3 is 14 amino acids long. The V gene's germline CDR1 is SGHTA and CDR2 FQGNSA. CDR3 bases: TGTGCCAGCAGCCCTCGGACCCTAGCGGGTACGCAGTATTTT. Amino acids: CASSPRTLAGTQYF.